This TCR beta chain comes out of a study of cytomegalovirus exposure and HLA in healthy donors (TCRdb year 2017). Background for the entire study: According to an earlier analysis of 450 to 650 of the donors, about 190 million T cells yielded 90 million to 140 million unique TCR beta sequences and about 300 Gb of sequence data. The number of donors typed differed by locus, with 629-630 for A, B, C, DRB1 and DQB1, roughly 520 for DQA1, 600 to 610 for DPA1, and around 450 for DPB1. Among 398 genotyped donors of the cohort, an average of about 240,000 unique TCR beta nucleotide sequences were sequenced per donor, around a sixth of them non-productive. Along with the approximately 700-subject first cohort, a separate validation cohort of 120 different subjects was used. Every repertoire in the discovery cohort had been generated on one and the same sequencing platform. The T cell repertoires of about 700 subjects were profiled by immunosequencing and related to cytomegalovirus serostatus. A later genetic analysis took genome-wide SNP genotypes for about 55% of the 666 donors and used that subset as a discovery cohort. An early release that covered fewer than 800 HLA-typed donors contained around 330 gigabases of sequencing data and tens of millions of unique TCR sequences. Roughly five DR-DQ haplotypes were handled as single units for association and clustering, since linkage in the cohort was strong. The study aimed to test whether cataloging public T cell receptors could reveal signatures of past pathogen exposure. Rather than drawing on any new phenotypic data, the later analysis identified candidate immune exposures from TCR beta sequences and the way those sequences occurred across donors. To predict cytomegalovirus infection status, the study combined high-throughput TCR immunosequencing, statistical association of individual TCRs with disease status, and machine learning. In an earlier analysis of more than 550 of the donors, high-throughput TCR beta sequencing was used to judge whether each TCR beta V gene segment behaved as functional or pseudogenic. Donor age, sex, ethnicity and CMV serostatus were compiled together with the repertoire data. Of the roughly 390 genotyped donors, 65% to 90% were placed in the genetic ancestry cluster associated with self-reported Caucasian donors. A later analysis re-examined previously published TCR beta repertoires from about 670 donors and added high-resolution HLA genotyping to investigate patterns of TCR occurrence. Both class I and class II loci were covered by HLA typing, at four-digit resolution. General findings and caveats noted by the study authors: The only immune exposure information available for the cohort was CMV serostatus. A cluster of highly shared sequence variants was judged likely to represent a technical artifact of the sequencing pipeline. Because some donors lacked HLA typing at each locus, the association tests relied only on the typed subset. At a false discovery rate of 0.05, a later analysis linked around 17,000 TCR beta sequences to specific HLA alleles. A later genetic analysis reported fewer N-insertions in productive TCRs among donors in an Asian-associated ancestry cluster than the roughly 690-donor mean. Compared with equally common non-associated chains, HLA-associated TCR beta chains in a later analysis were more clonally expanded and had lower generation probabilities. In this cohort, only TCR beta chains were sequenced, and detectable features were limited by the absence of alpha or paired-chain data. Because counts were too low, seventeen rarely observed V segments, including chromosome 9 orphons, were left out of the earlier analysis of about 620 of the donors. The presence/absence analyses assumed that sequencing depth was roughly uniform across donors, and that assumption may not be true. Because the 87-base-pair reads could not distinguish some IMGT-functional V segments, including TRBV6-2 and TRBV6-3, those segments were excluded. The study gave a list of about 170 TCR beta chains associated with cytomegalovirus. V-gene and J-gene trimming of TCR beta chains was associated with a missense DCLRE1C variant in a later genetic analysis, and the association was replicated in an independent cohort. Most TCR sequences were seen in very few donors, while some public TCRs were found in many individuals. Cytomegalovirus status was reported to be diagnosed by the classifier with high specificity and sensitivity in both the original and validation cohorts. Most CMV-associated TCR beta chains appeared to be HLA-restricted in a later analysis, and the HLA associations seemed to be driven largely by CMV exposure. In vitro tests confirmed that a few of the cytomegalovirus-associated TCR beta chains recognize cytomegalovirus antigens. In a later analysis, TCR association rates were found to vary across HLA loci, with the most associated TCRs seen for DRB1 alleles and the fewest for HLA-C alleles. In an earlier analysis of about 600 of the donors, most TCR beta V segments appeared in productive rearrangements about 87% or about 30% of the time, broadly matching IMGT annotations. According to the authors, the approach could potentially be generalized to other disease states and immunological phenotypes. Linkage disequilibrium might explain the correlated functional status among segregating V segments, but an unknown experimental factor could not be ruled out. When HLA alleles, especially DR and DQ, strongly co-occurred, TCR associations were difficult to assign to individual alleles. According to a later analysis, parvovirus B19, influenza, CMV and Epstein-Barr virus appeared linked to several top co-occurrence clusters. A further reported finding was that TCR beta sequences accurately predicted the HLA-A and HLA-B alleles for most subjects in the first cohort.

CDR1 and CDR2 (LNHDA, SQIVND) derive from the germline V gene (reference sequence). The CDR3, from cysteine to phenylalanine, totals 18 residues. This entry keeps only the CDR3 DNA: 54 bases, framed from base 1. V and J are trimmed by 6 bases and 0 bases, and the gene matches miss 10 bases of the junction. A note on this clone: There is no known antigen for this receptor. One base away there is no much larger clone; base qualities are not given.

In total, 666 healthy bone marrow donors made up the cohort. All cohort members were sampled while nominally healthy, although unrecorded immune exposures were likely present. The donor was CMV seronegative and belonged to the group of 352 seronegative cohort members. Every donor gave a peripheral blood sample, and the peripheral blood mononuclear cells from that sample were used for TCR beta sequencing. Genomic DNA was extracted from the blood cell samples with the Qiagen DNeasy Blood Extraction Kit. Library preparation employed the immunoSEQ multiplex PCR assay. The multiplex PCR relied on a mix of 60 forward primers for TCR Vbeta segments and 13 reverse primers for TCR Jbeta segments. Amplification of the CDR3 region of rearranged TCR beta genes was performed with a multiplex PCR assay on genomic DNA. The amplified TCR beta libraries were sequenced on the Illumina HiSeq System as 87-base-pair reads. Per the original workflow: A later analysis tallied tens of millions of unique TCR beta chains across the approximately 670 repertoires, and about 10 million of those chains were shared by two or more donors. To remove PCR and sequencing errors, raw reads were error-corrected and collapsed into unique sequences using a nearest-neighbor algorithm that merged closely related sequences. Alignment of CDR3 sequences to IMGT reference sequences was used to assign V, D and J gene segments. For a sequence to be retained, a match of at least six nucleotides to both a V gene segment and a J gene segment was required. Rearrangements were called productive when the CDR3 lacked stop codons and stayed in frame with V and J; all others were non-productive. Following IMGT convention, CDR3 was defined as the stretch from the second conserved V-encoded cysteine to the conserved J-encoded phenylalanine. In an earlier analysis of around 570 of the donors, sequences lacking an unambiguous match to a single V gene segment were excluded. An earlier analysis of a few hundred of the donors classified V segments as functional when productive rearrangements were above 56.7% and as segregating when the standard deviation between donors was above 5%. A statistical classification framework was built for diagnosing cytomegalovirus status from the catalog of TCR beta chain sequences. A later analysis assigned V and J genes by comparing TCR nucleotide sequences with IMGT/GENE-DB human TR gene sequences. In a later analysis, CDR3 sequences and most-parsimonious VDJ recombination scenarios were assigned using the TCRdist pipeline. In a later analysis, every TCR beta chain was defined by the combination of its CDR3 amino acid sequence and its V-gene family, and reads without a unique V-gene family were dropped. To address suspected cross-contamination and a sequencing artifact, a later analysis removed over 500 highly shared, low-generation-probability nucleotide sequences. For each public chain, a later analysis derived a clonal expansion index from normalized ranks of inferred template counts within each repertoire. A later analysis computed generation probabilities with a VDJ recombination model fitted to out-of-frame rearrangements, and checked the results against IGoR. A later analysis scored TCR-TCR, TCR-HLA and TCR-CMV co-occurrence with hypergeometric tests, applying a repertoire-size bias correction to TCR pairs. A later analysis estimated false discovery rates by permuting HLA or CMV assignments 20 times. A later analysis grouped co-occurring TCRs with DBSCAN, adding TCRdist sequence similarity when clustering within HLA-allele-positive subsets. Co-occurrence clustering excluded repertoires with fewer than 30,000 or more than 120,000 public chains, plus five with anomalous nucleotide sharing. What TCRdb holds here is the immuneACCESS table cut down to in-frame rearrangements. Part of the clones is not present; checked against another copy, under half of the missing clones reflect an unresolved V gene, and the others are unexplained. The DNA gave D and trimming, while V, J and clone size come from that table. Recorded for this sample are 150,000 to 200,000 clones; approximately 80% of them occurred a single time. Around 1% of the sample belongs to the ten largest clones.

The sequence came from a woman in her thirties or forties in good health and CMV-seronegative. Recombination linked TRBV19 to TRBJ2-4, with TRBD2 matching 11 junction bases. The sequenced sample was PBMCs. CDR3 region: CASSNLAGGLIAKNIQYF. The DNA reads TGTGCCAGTAGCAATCTAGCGGGAGGTCTCATAGCCAAAAACATTCAGTACTTC.